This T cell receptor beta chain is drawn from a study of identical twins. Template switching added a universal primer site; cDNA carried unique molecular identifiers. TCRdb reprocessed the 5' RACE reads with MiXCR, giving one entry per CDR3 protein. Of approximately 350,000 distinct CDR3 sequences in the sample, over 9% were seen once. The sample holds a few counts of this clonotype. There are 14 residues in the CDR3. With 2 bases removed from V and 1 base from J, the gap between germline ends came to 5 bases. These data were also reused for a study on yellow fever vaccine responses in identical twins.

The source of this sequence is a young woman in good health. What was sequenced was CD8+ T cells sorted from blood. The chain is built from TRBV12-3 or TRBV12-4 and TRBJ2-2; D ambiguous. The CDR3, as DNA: TGTGCCAGCAGTTTACGGTGGAACACCGGGGAGCTGTTTTTT. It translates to CASSLRWNTGELFF.